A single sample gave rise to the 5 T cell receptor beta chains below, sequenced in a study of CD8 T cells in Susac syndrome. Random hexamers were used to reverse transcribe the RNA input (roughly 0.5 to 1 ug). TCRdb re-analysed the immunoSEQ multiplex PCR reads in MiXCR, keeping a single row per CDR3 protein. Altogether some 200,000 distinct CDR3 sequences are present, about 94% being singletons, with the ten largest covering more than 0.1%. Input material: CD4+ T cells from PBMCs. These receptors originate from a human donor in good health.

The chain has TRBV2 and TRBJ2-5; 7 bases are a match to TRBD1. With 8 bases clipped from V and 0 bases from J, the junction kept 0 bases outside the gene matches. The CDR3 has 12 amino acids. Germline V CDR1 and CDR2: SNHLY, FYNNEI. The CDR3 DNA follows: TGTGCCAGCGACAGGGACCAAGAGACCCAGTACTTC. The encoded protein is CASDRDQETQYF.

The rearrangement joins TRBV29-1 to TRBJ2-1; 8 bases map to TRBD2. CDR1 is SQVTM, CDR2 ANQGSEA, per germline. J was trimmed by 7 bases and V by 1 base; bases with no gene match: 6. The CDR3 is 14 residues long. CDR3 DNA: TGCAGCGTTGAAGGGCGGGAGGTAGGTAATGAGCAGTTCTTC. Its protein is CSVEGREVGNEQFF.

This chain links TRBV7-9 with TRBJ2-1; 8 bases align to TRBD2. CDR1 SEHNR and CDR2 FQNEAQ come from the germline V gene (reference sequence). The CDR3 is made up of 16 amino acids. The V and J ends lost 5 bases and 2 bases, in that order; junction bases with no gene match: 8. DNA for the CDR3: TGTGCCAGCAGCAGAATGCCGGGACTAGCCTACAATGAGCAGTTCTTC. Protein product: CASSRMPGLAYNEQFF.

CDR3 sequence: CASSVGPAGQREQYF. The CDR3 DNA reads TGTGCCAGCAGCGTAGGTCCTGCGGGACAGAGGGAGCAGTACTTC. The rearrangement links TRBV9 to TRBJ2-7, with D tentatively TRBD1 (7 bases). Germline assignment: CDR1 SGDLS and CDR2 YYNGEE. Trimming cost V 0 bases and J 7 bases, with 17 bases left between them. This CDR3 has 15 amino acids. The complete variable domain, with remaining parts taken from reference TRBV9 and TRBJ2-7, reads DSGVTQTPKHLITATGQRVTLRCSPRSGDLSVYWYQQSLDQGLQFLIQYYNGEERAKGNILERFSAQQFPDLHSELNLSSLELGDSALYFCASSVGPAGQREQYFGPGTRLTVT.

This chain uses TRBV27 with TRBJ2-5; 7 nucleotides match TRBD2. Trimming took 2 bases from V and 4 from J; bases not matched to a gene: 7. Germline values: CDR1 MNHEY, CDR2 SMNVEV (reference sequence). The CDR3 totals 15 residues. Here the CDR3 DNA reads TGTGCCAGCAGTTTACGCGGGAGAGGAGGAGAGACCCAGTACTTC. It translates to CASSLRGRGGETQYF.